Listed below are T cell receptor beta chains from one sample, sequenced in a study of early T cells in non-severe SARS-CoV-2 infection. MiXCR was run by TCRdb on the 5' RACE reads, yielding one entry per CDR3 protein. Of roughly 76,000 distinct CDR3 sequences in the sample, 12% were seen once. The specimen sequenced was whole blood. Every receptor here comes from an adult who was a healthcare worker with PCR-confirmed SARS-CoV-2 infection or an uninfected control (not recorded which). Each CDR3 is given with its conserved first and last residue. The D gene is left open where the match is weak. Clone size is given for some rows only: seen once, a few or many times, or a class if the clone is expanded.

abundance: many
d_gene: TRBD1
v_gene: TRBV20-1
j_gene: TRBJ1-1
CDR3nt: TGCAGTGCTTGGACAGGGATAGGCACTGAAGCTTTCTTT
CDR3aa: CSAWTGIGTEAFF

abundance: NA
d_gene: NA
v_gene: TRBV6-4
j_gene: TRBJ1-1
CDR3nt: TGTGCCAGCAGTGGGGACGGTACTGAAGCTTTCTTT
CDR3aa: CASSGDGTEAFF

abundance: many
d_gene: NA
v_gene: TRBV5-1
j_gene: TRBJ2-3
CDR3nt: TGCGCCAGCAGCTTGTTCGGCGAAGATACGCAGTATTTT
CDR3aa: CASSLFGEDTQYF

abundance: many
d_gene: NA
v_gene: TRBV9
j_gene: TRBJ1-5
CDR3nt: TGTGCCAGCAGCGTACCCGCCCCTGGCAAGGAAAGGCCCAATCAGCCCCAGCATTTT
CDR3aa: CASSVPAPGKERPNQPQHF

abundance: NA
d_gene: TRBD1
v_gene: TRBV13
j_gene: TRBJ2-7
CDR3nt: TGTGCCAGCAGCTCCGACAGGGGCGTGGAGCAGTACTTC
CDR3aa: CASSSDRGVEQYF

abundance: few
d_gene: TRBD1
v_gene: TRBV29-1
j_gene: TRBJ1-1
CDR3nt: TGCAGCGCTCGCTGGGACAGGGAGAACACTGAAGCTTTCTTT
CDR3aa: CSARWDRENTEAFF

abundance: few
d_gene: TRBD2
v_gene: TRBV7-3
j_gene: TRBJ2-2
CDR3nt: TGTGCCAGCAGCTTGACTAGCGGGAGCGTAACCGGGGAGCTGTTTTTT
CDR3aa: CASSLTSGSVTGELFF

abundance: few
d_gene: NA
v_gene: TRBV7-2
j_gene: TRBJ2-3
CDR3nt: TGTGCCAGCAGCTTTAAGGCTGGGGGCACAGATACGCAGTATTTT
CDR3aa: CASSFKAGGTDTQYF

abundance: NA
d_gene: TRBD1
v_gene: TRBV20-1
j_gene: TRBJ1-4
CDR3nt: TGCAGTGCTAGAGATAGCGGGACAGGGCTGGTTGAAAAACTGTTTTTT
CDR3aa: CSARDSGTGLVEKLFF

abundance: few
d_gene: NA
v_gene: TRBV6-4
j_gene: TRBJ2-7
CDR3nt: TGTGCCACCGGGCCGATGGGCTACGAGCAGTACTTC
CDR3aa: CATGPMGYEQYF

abundance: medium-sized
d_gene: NA
v_gene: TRBV7-6
j_gene: TRBJ1-1
CDR3nt: TGTGCCAGCAGCTTACCAGGGTGGGCTGAAGCTTTCTTT
CDR3aa: CASSLPGWAEAFF

abundance: few
d_gene: NA
v_gene: TRBV20-1
j_gene: TRBJ1-1
CDR3nt: TGCAGTGCTAGAGGGGACGGGAACACTGAAGCTTTCTTT
CDR3aa: CSARGDGNTEAFF

abundance: many
d_gene: TRBD2
v_gene: TRBV5-1
j_gene: TRBJ2-1
CDR3nt: TGCGCCAGCCGGGGAACTAGCGGACCCTACAATGAGCAGTTCTTC
CDR3aa: CASRGTSGPYNEQFF

abundance: many
d_gene: NA
v_gene: TRBV20-1
j_gene: TRBJ2-1
CDR3nt: TGCAGTGCCCCTCGGGCGGGATGGCGAGACAATGAGCAGTTCTTC
CDR3aa: CSAPRAGWRDNEQFF

abundance: many
d_gene: TRBD1
v_gene: TRBV5-4
j_gene: TRBJ2-5
CDR3nt: TGTGCCAGCAGCGTGGACAGGGGACTTCAAGAGACCCAGTACTTC
CDR3aa: CASSVDRGLQETQYF

abundance: few
d_gene: TRBD2
v_gene: TRBV7-2
j_gene: TRBJ2-3
CDR3nt: TGTGCCAGCAGCTTCCGACTAGCGGGGGGTGGCACAGATACGCAGTATTTT
CDR3aa: CASSFRLAGGGTDTQYF

abundance: many
d_gene: TRBD1
v_gene: TRBV6-5
j_gene: TRBJ1-1
CDR3nt: TGTGCCAGCAGTCCAGGGGGGACTGAAGCTTTCTTT
CDR3aa: CASSPGGTEAFF

abundance: many
d_gene: TRBD1
v_gene: TRBV7-8
j_gene: TRBJ2-2
CDR3nt: TGTGCCAGCAGCTTAGCGGGACAGTCCGGGGAGCTGTTTTTT
CDR3aa: CASSLAGQSGELFF

abundance: few
d_gene: NA
v_gene: TRBV18
j_gene: TRBJ1-3
CDR3nt: TGTGCCAGCTCACCCCCCGCGCGGGACACCATATATTTT
CDR3aa: CASSPPARDTIYF

abundance: many
d_gene: TRBD2
v_gene: TRBV5-1
j_gene: TRBJ2-1
CDR3nt: TGCGCCAGCAGCACGGGGACTAGCGGGAGCAATGAGCAGTTCTTC
CDR3aa: CASSTGTSGSNEQFF

abundance: many
d_gene: NA
v_gene: TRBV29-1
j_gene: TRBJ2-5
CDR3nt: TGCAGCGTTGTTCCGGGCCCATCGGAGACCCAGTACTTC
CDR3aa: CSVVPGPSETQYF

abundance: many
d_gene: NA
v_gene: TRBV28
j_gene: TRBJ2-1
CDR3nt: TGTGCCAGCAGTCGGGTGGGGGCCACCTCCTACAATGAGCAGTTCTTC
CDR3aa: CASSRVGATSYNEQFF

abundance: many
d_gene: NA
v_gene: TRBV5-1
j_gene: TRBJ2-3
CDR3nt: TGCGCCAGCAGCTGGGGCTACACAGATACGCAGTATTTT
CDR3aa: CASSWGYTDTQYF

abundance: NA
d_gene: NA
v_gene: TRBV25-1
j_gene: TRBJ2-1
CDR3nt: TGTGCCAGCAAAACTGACAGTTACCAGTTCTTC
CDR3aa: CASKTDSYQFF

abundance: many
d_gene: TRBD2
v_gene: TRBV19
j_gene: TRBJ2-3
CDR3nt: TGTGCCAGTAGTCCTGCACAGCGGGAGACAGATACGCAGTATTTT
CDR3aa: CASSPAQRETDTQYF

abundance: few
d_gene: TRBD2
v_gene: TRBV5-1
j_gene: TRBJ2-1
CDR3nt: TGCGCCAGCAGCGGGCGGGGACTAGCCTACAATGAGCAGTTCTTC
CDR3aa: CASSGRGLAYNEQFF

abundance: many
d_gene: NA
v_gene: TRBV23-1
j_gene: TRBJ2-7
CDR3nt: TGCGCCAGCTTCAGGGGGGACTACCCCTACGAGCAGTACTTC
CDR3aa: CASFRGDYPYEQYF

abundance: many
d_gene: TRBD1
v_gene: TRBV20-1
j_gene: TRBJ1-1
CDR3nt: TGCAGTGCTAGAGCAGGGGGCACTGAAGCTTTCTTT
CDR3aa: CSARAGGTEAFF

abundance: many
d_gene: NA
v_gene: TRBV7-9
j_gene: TRBJ2-1
CDR3nt: TGTGCCAGCAGCCTCCGGCCGTCGGGCCCCGATGAGCAGTTCTTC
CDR3aa: CASSLRPSGPDEQFF

abundance: NA
d_gene: NA
v_gene: TRBV6-1
j_gene: TRBJ2-1
CDR3nt: TGTGCCAGCAGTCCGGACGCCCTAACTTCGAATGAGCAGTTCTTC
CDR3aa: CASSPDALTSNEQFF

abundance: many
d_gene: NA
v_gene: TRBV7-3
j_gene: TRBJ2-2
CDR3nt: TGTGCCAGCAGCCCTCTGAGTACTTCCGGGGAGCTGTTTTTT
CDR3aa: CASSPLSTSGELFF

abundance: NA
d_gene: TRBD2
v_gene: TRBV5-1
j_gene: TRBJ2-7
CDR3nt: TGCGCCAGCAGCGCACTAGCGGGAGGGCTTTCCTACGAGCAGTACTTC
CDR3aa: CASSALAGGLSYEQYF

abundance: many
d_gene: TRBD2
v_gene: TRBV5-5
j_gene: TRBJ2-1
CDR3nt: TGTGCCAGCAGCTTTACGGGGGGTGTTCTCAGGCAGTTCTTC
CDR3aa: CASSFTGGVLRQFF

abundance: few
d_gene: NA
v_gene: TRBV2
j_gene: TRBJ1-5
CDR3nt: TGTGCCTGCAGTTATAGCAATCAGCCCCAGCATTTT
CDR3aa: CACSYSNQPQHF

abundance: NA
d_gene: NA
v_gene: TRBV20-1
j_gene: TRBJ2-7
CDR3nt: TGCAGTGCTCCCAGGGGCACAGGGCAGTGGGAGCAGTACTTC
CDR3aa: CSAPRGTGQWEQYF

abundance: few
d_gene: TRBD1
v_gene: TRBV20-1
j_gene: TRBJ2-7
CDR3nt: TGCAGTGCCCTAGAGATCGGACAGGGGGCCTACGAGCAGTACTTC
CDR3aa: CSALEIGQGAYEQYF

abundance: many
d_gene: NA
v_gene: TRBV21-1
j_gene: TRBJ2-3
CDR3nt: TGTGCCAGCAGCAAAGTGAAGACTAGCGGGAGGGGATTTTGG
CDR3aa: CASSKVKTSGRGFW

abundance: few
d_gene: NA
v_gene: TRBV21-1
j_gene: TRBJ1-4
CDR3nt: TGTGCCAGCAGCAAAGCGCTACATGACAATGAAAAACTGTTTTTT
CDR3aa: CASSKALHDNEKLFF

abundance: NA
d_gene: NA
v_gene: TRBV29-1
j_gene: TRBJ2-5
CDR3nt: TGCAGCGTTGGGGCAGGGGATGAGACCCAGTACTTC
CDR3aa: CSVGAGDETQYF

abundance: many
d_gene: NA
v_gene: TRBV7-9
j_gene: TRBJ2-7
CDR3nt: TGTGCCAGCAGCTTTGCCCCCCACGAGCAGTACTTC
CDR3aa: CASSFAPHEQYF

abundance: many
d_gene: NA
v_gene: TRBV29-1
j_gene: TRBJ2-7
CDR3nt: TGCAGCAGCCGGACAGAATCCTACGAGCAGTACTTC
CDR3aa: CSSRTESYEQYF

abundance: few
d_gene: TRBD1
v_gene: TRBV7-2
j_gene: TRBJ2-2
CDR3nt: TGTGCCAGCAGCTTACAGGGGGATGTCACCGGGGAGCTGTTTTTT
CDR3aa: CASSLQGDVTGELFF

abundance: many
d_gene: TRBD1
v_gene: TRBV19
j_gene: TRBJ2-7
CDR3nt: TGTGCCAGTAGTATAGCTGGACAGGCTTACGAGCAGTACTTC
CDR3aa: CASSIAGQAYEQYF

abundance: NA
d_gene: TRBD1
v_gene: TRBV20-1
j_gene: TRBJ1-1
CDR3nt: TGCAGTGCTGACATCCGACAGGGTAAGACTGAAGCTTTCTTT
CDR3aa: CSADIRQGKTEAFF

abundance: NA
d_gene: TRBD2
v_gene: TRBV6-5
j_gene: TRBJ2-5
CDR3nt: TGTGCCAGCAGTTACGGCCTAGCGGGAGGCCAAGAGACCCAGTACTTC
CDR3aa: CASSYGLAGGQETQYF

abundance: few
d_gene: TRBD1
v_gene: TRBV28
j_gene: TRBJ2-7
CDR3nt: TGTGCCAGCAGTGCCGGACAGGGACCATACGAGCAGTACTTC
CDR3aa: CASSAGQGPYEQYF

abundance: many
d_gene: NA
v_gene: TRBV12-3/TRBV12-4
j_gene: TRBJ2-7
CDR3nt: TGTGCCAGCAGCTTAGATTACGAGCAGTACTTC
CDR3aa: CASSLDYEQYF

abundance: many
d_gene: NA
v_gene: TRBV19
j_gene: TRBJ1-4
CDR3nt: TGTGCCAGCCTTAACCAGAACAATGAAAAACTGTTTTTT
CDR3aa: CASLNQNNEKLFF

abundance: NA
d_gene: NA
v_gene: TRBV20-1
j_gene: TRBJ1-4
CDR3nt: TGCAGTGCTGCACCAGGGATACCTAATGAAAAACTGTTTTTT
CDR3aa: CSAAPGIPNEKLFF